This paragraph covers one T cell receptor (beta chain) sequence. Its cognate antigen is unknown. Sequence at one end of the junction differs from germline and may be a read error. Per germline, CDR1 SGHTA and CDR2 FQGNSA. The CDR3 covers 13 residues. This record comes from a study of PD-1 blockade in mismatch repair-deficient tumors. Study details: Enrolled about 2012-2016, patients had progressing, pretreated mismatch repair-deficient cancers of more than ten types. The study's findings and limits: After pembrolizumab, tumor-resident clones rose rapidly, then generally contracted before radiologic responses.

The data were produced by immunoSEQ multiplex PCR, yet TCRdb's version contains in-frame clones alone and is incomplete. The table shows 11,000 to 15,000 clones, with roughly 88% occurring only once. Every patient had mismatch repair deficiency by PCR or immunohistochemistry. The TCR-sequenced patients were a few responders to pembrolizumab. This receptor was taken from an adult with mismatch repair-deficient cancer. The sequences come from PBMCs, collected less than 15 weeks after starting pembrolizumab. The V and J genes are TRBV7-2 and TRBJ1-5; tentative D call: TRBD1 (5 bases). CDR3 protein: CASTLQDQGPQHF. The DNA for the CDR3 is TGTGCCAGCACCTTACAGGACCAGGGGCCCCAGCATTTT.